Listed below are T cell receptor beta chains from one sample, sequenced in a study of T cells after yellow fever vaccination. TCRdb re-derived calls from the 5' RACE reads in MiXCR, one entry per CDR3 protein. The repertoire has some 160,000 distinct CDR3 sequences, around 9.7% of them found once; the top ten carry under 40%. The sample here was CD8+ T cells sorted from PBMCs, taken 45 days after the yellow fever booster vaccination. The receptors originated from a man younger than 30 who received the YFV17D yellow fever vaccine. CDR3s include the opening cysteine and the closing phenylalanine or tryptophan. Each record gives: V gene, clone size, J gene, D gene, CDR3 DNA, CDR3 protein. A D gene is named only where the DNA matches it firmly. Expanded clones are given a class, and other clones once, few, many or no size at all.

>TRBV4-1|few|TRBJ1-6|.
TGCGCCAGCAGCCGACCGGCAGGAAATTCACCCCTCCACTTT
CASSRPAGNSPLHF
>TRBV7-6|few|TRBJ1-1|TRBD1
TGTGCCAGCAGCTTAAACCTGGACAGGGACTCTGAAGCTTTCTTT
CASSLNLDRDSEAFF
>TRBV7-9|.|TRBJ1-2|.
TGTGCCAGCAGCTCAGGGGTCCAAGACACCTTC
CASSSGVQDTF
>TRBV4-3|many|TRBJ2-1|.
TGCGCCAGCAGCCATGAACAGGGCCCTGCCCCAAATGAGCAGTTCTTC
CASSHEQGPAPNEQFF
>TRBV7-2|few|TRBJ2-5|.
TGTGCCAGCAGCTTTGTGCAGATACAAGAGACCCAGTACTTC
CASSFVQIQETQYF
>TRBV7-9|few|TRBJ2-1|.
TGTGCCAGCAGCACTACAGGTTATCTGGGGAATGAGCAGTTCTTC
CASSTTGYLGNEQFF
>TRBV6-6|few|TRBJ1-5|.
TGTGCCAGCAGTTACGGGGATCAGCCCCAGCATTTT
CASSYGDQPQHF
>TRBV27|many|TRBJ2-3|.
TGTGCCAGCAGTTCGGGCCTCAGGGCAGATACGCAGTATTTT
CASSSGLRADTQYF
>TRBV29-1|few|TRBJ2-1|TRBD2
TGCAGCGTCCAAGAGGAGCGGGGGGCAAGAGAGCAGTTCTTC
CSVQEERGAREQFF
>TRBV12-3/TRBV12-4|.|TRBJ1-6|.
TGTGCCAGCAGGCCCAGGGATTTAGGCTCACCCCTCCACTTT
CASRPRDLGSPLHF
>TRBV6-5|.|TRBJ1-5|TRBD1
TGTGCCAGCAGTTACTCGCCTGGCAGGGGGCTTTACAATCAGCCCCAGCATTTT
CASSYSPGRGLYNQPQHF
>TRBV29-1|many|TRBJ2-5|.
TGCAGCGTTGTCCGACCCGGACAGCAAGAGACCCAGTACTTC
CSVVRPGQQETQYF
>TRBV7-3|many|TRBJ2-2|.
TGTGCCAGCAGCCCCTTCGGGGAGCTGAACACCGGGGAGCTGTTTTTT
CASSPFGELNTGELFF
>TRBV4-1|few|TRBJ1-2|TRBD1
TGCGCCAGCAGCCAAGTTACAGGGGACTATGGCTACACCTTC
CASSQVTGDYGYTF
>TRBV27|few|TRBJ2-6|.
TGTGCCAGCAGTCCCTCGTGGGGCTCTGGGGCCAACGTCCTGACTTTC
CASSPSWGSGANVLTF
>TRBV3-1|many|TRBJ2-7|.
TGTGCCAGCAGCCAAGCCCCTAATTACGAGCAGTACTTC
CASSQAPNYEQYF
>TRBV18|.|TRBJ2-7|TRBD2
TGTGCCAGCTCACCCCGACTAGCGGGGGGCACCTCCCCCTCCTACGAGCAGTACTTC
CASSPRLAGGTSPSYEQYF
>TRBV3-1|.|TRBJ2-1|.
TGTGCCAGCAGCCCCTGGGAAGGGAACAATGAGCAGTTCTTC
CASSPWEGNNEQFF
>TRBV9|.|TRBJ2-7|.
TGTGCCAGCAGCGTAGTTGGGTCCTCCTACGAGCAGTACTTC
CASSVVGSSYEQYF
>TRBV2|few|TRBJ2-3|TRBD2
TGTGCCAGCAGTGACTCTAGCGGGCTCACAGATACGCAGTATTTT
CASSDSSGLTDTQYF